This T cell receptor beta chain is from a study of blood T cell repertoires in COVID-19. Study-wide background: Samples of COVID-19 (acute and convalescent) were obtained from the United States, Italy and Spain.

This clone was counted between two and nine times. The CDR3 is made up of 18 amino acids. Trimming removed 3 bases from V and 0 bases from J; junction bases left unmatched: 7. The germline V gene has CDR1 SEHNR and CDR2 FQNEAQ (reference sequence). Per the study methods: Nucleated cell number was recorded as an estimate derived from reference gene primer amplification. Produced via immunoSEQ multiplex PCR; TCRdb's table is partial and in-frame only. The DNA gave D and trimming, while V, J and clone size come from that table. The sample lists about 230,000 clones; roughly 83% were seen once. The chain has TRBV7-9 and TRBJ1-6; 8 bases are shared with TRBD1. This TCR came from a woman in her seventies with active or convalescent COVID-19. Sequencing used peripheral blood. The CDR3 DNA reads TGTGCCAGCAGCTTTCTCAGGGGGCAATCCTCCTATAATTCACCCCTCCACTTT. Translation: CASSFLRGQSSYNSPLHF.